The rows below give T cell receptor beta chains drawn from one sample of a study of cytomegalovirus exposure and HLA in healthy donors. Profiling relied on immunoSEQ multiplex PCR, and the TCRdb table lists in-frame clones only, not all of them. Of 70,000 to 90,000 clones in the sample, over 60% were seen once. What was sequenced was PBMCs. The receptor set was obtained from a man aged 55 to 69 in good health and CMV-seronegative. CDR3s include the opening cysteine and the closing phenylalanine or tryptophan. Fields, in order: clone size, D gene, J gene, V gene, CDR3 DNA, CDR3 protein. The D gene is left open where the match is weak. Clone size appears in some rows only: once, few, many, or a class for an expanded clone.

clone_size: -; d_call: -; j_call: TRBJ1-6; v_call: TRBV25-1; cdr3_nt: TGTGCCAGCAGTGATGACAGCTCCTATAATTCACCCCTCCACTTT; cdr3_aa: CASSDDSSYNSPLHF
clone_size: once; d_call: TRBD2; j_call: TRBJ2-5; v_call: TRBV30; cdr3_nt: TGTGCCTGGACCCGACTAGCGGGGGGCGGGGAGACCCAGTACTTC; cdr3_aa: CAWTRLAGGGETQYF
clone_size: -; d_call: -; j_call: TRBJ1-2; v_call: TRBV11-2; cdr3_nt: TGTGCCAGCAGCTTAGGGGCTGGCTACACCTTC; cdr3_aa: CASSLGAGYTF
clone_size: -; d_call: TRBD2; j_call: TRBJ2-5; v_call: TRBV25-1; cdr3_nt: TGTGCCAGCAGTGATCCCGGACTAGCGGGGGAGGCCCTGGAGACCCAGTACTTC; cdr3_aa: CASSDPGLAGEALETQYF
clone_size: -; d_call: -; j_call: TRBJ2-7; v_call: TRBV11-2; cdr3_nt: TGTGCCAGCAGCTTAGTTGGGGACTTACAAACCTACGAGCAGTACTTC; cdr3_aa: CASSLVGDLQTYEQYF
clone_size: -; d_call: TRBD2; j_call: TRBJ2-7; v_call: TRBV4-2; cdr3_nt: TGTGCCAGCAGCCAAGAGAGCGGGGAAGGGTACGAGCAGTACTTC; cdr3_aa: CASSQESGEGYEQYF
clone_size: -; d_call: TRBD1; j_call: TRBJ2-7; v_call: TRBV6-6; cdr3_nt: TGTGCCAGCAGCCAAACCCCGGGACAGGGAATTTACGAGCAGTACTTC; cdr3_aa: CASSQTPGQGIYEQYF
clone_size: -; d_call: TRBD1; j_call: TRBJ1-2; v_call: TRBV7-6; cdr3_nt: TGTGCCAGCAGCGATGGGACAGGGGGCGCATACGGCTACACCTTC; cdr3_aa: CASSDGTGGAYGYTF
clone_size: -; d_call: TRBD2; j_call: TRBJ2-3; v_call: TRBV15; cdr3_nt: TGTGCCACCAGCAGAGACGGGGCTAGCGGCCTCCTCACAGATACGCAGTATTTT; cdr3_aa: CATSRDGASGLLTDTQYF
clone_size: -; d_call: -; j_call: TRBJ1-3; v_call: TRBV21-1; cdr3_nt: TGTGCCAGCAGCAAAGAAGGTCAGGCCCACTCTGGAAACACCATATATTTT; cdr3_aa: CASSKEGQAHSGNTIYF
clone_size: -; d_call: TRBD1; j_call: TRBJ1-2; v_call: TRBV19; cdr3_nt: TGTGCCAGTAGGGGACAGGGGGCGAAGGGCTACACCTTC; cdr3_aa: CASRGQGAKGYTF
clone_size: -; d_call: -; j_call: TRBJ1-3; v_call: TRBV5-1; cdr3_nt: TGCGCCAGCAGCGGCGGGGGGCCTGGAAACACCATATATTTT; cdr3_aa: CASSGGGPGNTIYF
clone_size: once; d_call: -; j_call: TRBJ1-5; v_call: TRBV30; cdr3_nt: TGTGCCTGGGGCCGGGGCAATCAGCCCCAGCATTTT; cdr3_aa: CAWGRGNQPQHF
clone_size: -; d_call: -; j_call: TRBJ1-1; v_call: TRBV18; cdr3_nt: TGTGCCAGCTCACTTAGCGGCGGGCCGGAAGCTTTCTTT; cdr3_aa: CASSLSGGPEAFF
clone_size: -; d_call: TRBD1; j_call: TRBJ1-5; v_call: TRBV18; cdr3_nt: TGTGCCAGCTCACCAGTCGGGACAGGGGGCGATCAGCCCCAGCATTTT; cdr3_aa: CASSPVGTGGDQPQHF
clone_size: -; d_call: -; j_call: TRBJ2-3; v_call: TRBV7-8; cdr3_nt: TGTGCCAGCAGACCAGGACTACCCAGGGCAGATACGCAGTATTTT; cdr3_aa: CASRPGLPRADTQYF
clone_size: few; d_call: -; j_call: TRBJ2-7; v_call: TRBV19; cdr3_nt: TGTGCCAGTAGTATTAAGGGGTTTCACGAGCAGTACTTC; cdr3_aa: CASSIKGFHEQYF
clone_size: -; d_call: TRBD1; j_call: TRBJ2-7; v_call: TRBV14; cdr3_nt: TGTGCCAGCAGCCAAAGACAGGGGTCGGAGAACGAGCAGTACTTC; cdr3_aa: CASSQRQGSENEQYF
clone_size: -; d_call: -; j_call: TRBJ2-7; v_call: TRBV2; cdr3_nt: TGTGCCAGCGGGGCAGGGCGGTACGAGCAGTACTTC; cdr3_aa: CASGAGRYEQYF
clone_size: -; d_call: TRBD1; j_call: TRBJ2-3; v_call: TRBV19; cdr3_nt: TGTGCCAGTAGTATAAGGTCAGGGGGTGGTTTAGATACGCAGTATTTT; cdr3_aa: CASSIRSGGGLDTQYF
clone_size: -; d_call: -; j_call: TRBJ1-5; v_call: TRBV28; cdr3_nt: TGTGCCAGCAGTTCGAGGAGAGTTGTCAATCAGCCCCAGCATTTT; cdr3_aa: CASSSRRVVNQPQHF
clone_size: -; d_call: TRBD1; j_call: TRBJ1-1; v_call: TRBV27; cdr3_nt: TGTGCCAGCAGTGACAGGGAGAGCACTGAAGCTTTCTTT; cdr3_aa: CASSDRESTEAFF
clone_size: -; d_call: TRBD1; j_call: TRBJ2-2; v_call: TRBV12-5; cdr3_nt: TGTGCTAGTGGTTTGGGGGGGACAGGGCGGACCGGGGAGCTGTTTTTT; cdr3_aa: CASGLGGTGRTGELFF
clone_size: -; d_call: TRBD1; j_call: TRBJ1-1; v_call: TRBV9; cdr3_nt: TGTGCCAGCAGCGAACTAGACAGGGGGAACACTGAAGCTTTCTTT; cdr3_aa: CASSELDRGNTEAFF
clone_size: -; d_call: -; j_call: TRBJ2-7; v_call: TRBV5-1; cdr3_nt: TGCGCCAGCAGCGTGACGGAGAACTACGAGCAGTACTTC; cdr3_aa: CASSVTENYEQYF
clone_size: -; d_call: TRBD1; j_call: TRBJ1-1; v_call: TRBV19; cdr3_nt: TGTGCCAGTAGTATTGGGACAGTTGTATCTTTCTTT; cdr3_aa: CASSIGTVVSFF
clone_size: few; d_call: -; j_call: TRBJ1-6; v_call: TRBV10-3; cdr3_nt: TGTGCCATCAGTGTCCTCAGGGCCGGCAATTCACCCCTCCACTTT; cdr3_aa: CAISVLRAGNSPLHF
clone_size: -; d_call: -; j_call: TRBJ1-1; v_call: TRBV6-5; cdr3_nt: TGTGCCAGTAACCGGTTAATCGACACTGAAGCTTTCTTT; cdr3_aa: CASNRLIDTEAFF
clone_size: -; d_call: -; j_call: TRBJ1-2; v_call: TRBV6-5; cdr3_nt: TGTGCCAGCAGTGAAAGCTTCGGCTACACCTTC; cdr3_aa: CASSESFGYTF
clone_size: -; d_call: TRBD1; j_call: TRBJ1-1; v_call: TRBV7-9; cdr3_nt: TGTTCCAGCAGCTTAGGGGGCCTAACTGAAGCTTTCTTT; cdr3_aa: CSSSLGGLTEAFF
clone_size: -; d_call: -; j_call: TRBJ2-7; v_call: TRBV25-1; cdr3_nt: TGTGCCAGCAAGTCGGGGGTCCCGGGGGAGCAGTACTTC; cdr3_aa: CASKSGVPGEQYF
clone_size: once; d_call: TRBD1; j_call: TRBJ2-2; v_call: TRBV19; cdr3_nt: TGTGCCAGTAGTGCGCCGGGACAGGCTAACGCGAACACCGGGGAGCTGTTTTTT; cdr3_aa: CASSAPGQANANTGELFF
clone_size: once; d_call: -; j_call: TRBJ2-2; v_call: TRBV5-5; cdr3_nt: TGTGCCAGCAGCTTGATCGGGACAAACACCGGGGAGCTGTTTTTT; cdr3_aa: CASSLIGTNTGELFF
clone_size: -; d_call: -; j_call: TRBJ2-2; v_call: TRBV19; cdr3_nt: TGTGCCAGTAGTATTGGAGGGCGGGGCACCGGGGAGCTGTTTTTT; cdr3_aa: CASSIGGRGTGELFF
clone_size: once; d_call: TRBD1; j_call: TRBJ2-5; v_call: TRBV11-3; cdr3_nt: TGTGCCAGCAGCGATGGGGACAGGGCTTCTGAGACCCAGTACTTC; cdr3_aa: CASSDGDRASETQYF
clone_size: few; d_call: -; j_call: TRBJ1-6; v_call: TRBV4-1; cdr3_nt: TGCGCCAGCAGCCAAGCCGGGTCCCAAAGGAGGGCGGCCCTCCACTTT; cdr3_aa: CASSQAGSQRRAALHF
clone_size: -; d_call: TRBD1; j_call: TRBJ2-7; v_call: TRBV4-1; cdr3_nt: TGCGCCAGCAGCCAACGGACAGGTGCGTACGAGCAGTACTTC; cdr3_aa: CASSQRTGAYEQYF